This T cell receptor (beta chain) was found in a study of blood T cells in healthy people across ages. V lost 6 bases, J lost 6 bases, and 14 bases lay in between. This CDR3 has 14 amino acids. The V gene's germline CDR1 is SGHTA and CDR2 FQGTGA. Primed by a sample-barcoded 5' primer and a J-beta primer mix, a second PCR proceeded for about 7 to 11 cycles. TCRdb reprocessed the 5' RACE reads via MiXCR and lists one record per CDR3 protein. The table records over a million distinct CDR3 sequences, almost 25% of them present only once. Study-wide points: While age rose, TCR beta diversity per million T cells dropped in a roughly linear way. TCR beta diversity tracked closely with naive T cell percentage.

Details on this clonotype: Its specificity is unknown.

The data were also submitted as part of a second study, on T cells of mothers and their children. Per that study: The whole RNA yield was converted to cDNA, roughly 1.5 ug per 15 ul.

The source material was blood. V gene TRBV7-3 combines with J gene TRBJ2-2; D is uncertain. This TCR was sampled from a girl aged 2 to 9 in good health. CDR3 in amino acids: CASSSNLSPGELFF. CDR3 nucleotides: TGTGCCAGCAGTTCAAACCTATCGCCCGGGGAGCTGTTTTTT.